This T cell receptor beta chain comes out of a study of T-cell reconstitution after alpha-beta-depleted transplantation in children. The study's findings and limits: Once a year had passed after transplant, T-cell counts and diversity came mostly from newly produced T cells.

This clonotype appeared a few times. As yet, its antigen is unknown. Preparing the TCRbeta library involved the use of unique molecular identifiers. MiXCR, run by TCRdb on the PCR reads, gives a single entry per CDR3 protein. Of 750,000 to 950,000 distinct CDR3 sequences listed, roughly 16% were seen once; the top ten hold approximately 5%. The source of this sequence is a male patient younger than 18 who had a stem cell transplant for acute lymphoblastic leukemia, so the T cells may come from the graft donor. Sequencing was performed on PBMCs, mostly from graft donor cells, taken 360 days after TCRalphabeta/CD19-depleted stem cell transplant.

The CDR3 is CASSYWTSPVHEQFF. The CDR3 bases are TGTGCCAGCAGCTATTGGACTAGCCCCGTGCATGAGCAGTTCTTC. The chain joins TRBV11-3 to TRBJ2-1; 8 nucleotides align to TRBD2. This CDR3 is 15 amino acids long. Looked up from germline, CDR1 is SGHNT and CDR2 is YENEEA. Trimming took 4 bases from V and 8 from J; bases not matched to a gene: 10.